This TCR beta chain came from a study of blood T cell repertoires in COVID-19. Study as a whole: The United States, Italy and Spain provided the acute and convalescent COVID-19 samples. T cells, B-cell-depleted T cells, or PBMCs supplied cDNA or gDNA.

Per the study methods: How many nucleated cells were present was estimated from reference gene primer amplification. Method: immunoSEQ multiplex PCR; TCRdb's copy keeps in-frame clones and lacks some. That table supplies the V and J calls and clone size; D and trimming were determined from the DNA. The table lists about 57,000 clones, around 90% of them singletons. Only one count was recorded for this clone. The CDR3 totals 14 residues. The ends were cut back, 5 bases at V and 9 bases at J, with 17 bases in the middle. CDR1 and CDR2 (germline): MDHEN, SYDVKM. The sequence came from a man aged 55 to 69 with acute or convalescent COVID-19. The specimen was peripheral blood. The chain couples TRBV28 to TRBJ2-1, with D maybe TRBD1 (6 bases). This chain's CDR3 is CASSPTNYRAEQFF. DNA of the CDR3: TGTGCCAGCAGTCCTACGAACTACAGGGCTGAGCAGTTCTTC.